The present entry profiles one T cell receptor (beta chain) with its context. What it recognizes is unknown. This specimen belongs to a study of post-analysis software for immune sequencing data. The overall study: Included among the disease courses, which were recorded for the cohort, were relapsing-remitting, secondary progressive and progressive-relapsing multiple sclerosis.

Unique molecular identifiers were present in the TCR beta cDNA libraries. cDNA molecules numbering approximately 500,000 came from approximately 0.91 to 9.4 million T cells. TCRdb processed the PCR reads anew with MiXCR; each CDR3 protein has one entry. The sample shows 400,000 to 500,000 distinct CDR3 sequences, over 30% of them seen only once. Study-level results: Multiple sclerosis patients showed significantly lower normalized Chao1 diversity than controls did. Analysis by F measure revealed that same-batch samples clustered strongly together.

What was sequenced was blood. The receptor was derived from a girl aged 2-10 years with multiple sclerosis.

The CDR3: CASSSGTGGPPLHF. The CDR3, as DNA: TGTGCCAGTAGCTCCGGGACAGGGGGTCCACCCCTCCACTTT. The rearrangement uses TRBV19 and TRBJ1-6; 11 bases agree with TRBD1. Trimming at V came to 6 bases and at J to 11 bases, leaving 6 bases not matched to a gene. The CDR3 spans 14 residues. Germline V gene data show CDR1 as LNHDA and CDR2 as SQIVND (reference sequence). Together with reference TRBV19 and TRBJ1-6, the CDR3 gives the full variable domain: DGGITQSPKYLFRKEGQNVTLSCEQNLNHDAMYWYRQDPGQGLRLIYYSQIVNDFQKGDIAEGYSVSREKKESFPLTVTSAQKNPTAFYLCASSSGTGGPPLHFGNGTRLTVT.